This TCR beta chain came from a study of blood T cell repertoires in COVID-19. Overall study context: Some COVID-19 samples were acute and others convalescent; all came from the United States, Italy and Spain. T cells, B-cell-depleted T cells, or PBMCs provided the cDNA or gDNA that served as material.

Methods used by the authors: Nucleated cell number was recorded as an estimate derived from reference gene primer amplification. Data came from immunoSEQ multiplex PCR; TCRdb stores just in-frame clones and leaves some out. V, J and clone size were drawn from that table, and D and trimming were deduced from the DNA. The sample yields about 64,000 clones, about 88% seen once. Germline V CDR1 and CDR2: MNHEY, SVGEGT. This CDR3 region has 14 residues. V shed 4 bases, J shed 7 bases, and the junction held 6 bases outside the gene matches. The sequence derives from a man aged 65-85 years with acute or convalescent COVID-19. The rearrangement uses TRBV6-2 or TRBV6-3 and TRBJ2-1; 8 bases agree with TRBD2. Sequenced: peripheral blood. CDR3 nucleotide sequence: TGTGCCAGCAGTTTCGGGGGGGCGTATAATGAGCAGTTCTTC. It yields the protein CASSFGGAYNEQFF.